The clone carrying this T cell receptor (beta chain) was counted between two and nine times. Its antigen is not identified. The J segment lost 5 bases and the V segment lost 5 bases, leaving 4 bases of the junction unmatched. This CDR3 comprises 13 residues. Germline-derived CDR1 and CDR2 are SGHTA and FQGNSA. The data stem from a study of beta chain features in type 1 diabetes. Study-wide background: Healthy donors and patients showed comparable age, gender and cell yields. Sorted cells examined across all samples numbered 107,917,701.

Study-level points and caveats: Naive, central memory and Treg TCRB repertoires seemed to resemble each other more closely in patients than they did in healthy donors. For Type 1 diabetes patients, all four CD4+ subsets carried TCRB CDR3s that were moderately but significantly shorter.

The authors reverse transcribed all of the isolated RNA, so sequencing captured expressed TCRB transcripts. TCRdb keeps only in-frame clones here, not all; method: immunoSEQ multiplex PCR. The repertoire consists of more than 120,000 clones, with about 13% occurring once and the leading ten covering roughly 1.4%. The chain uses TRBV7-2 and TRBJ2-5, with TRBD1 matching over 8 bases. The sequenced material came from central memory CD4+ T cells from blood. The source of this sequence is a man between 18 and 29 years old with type 1 diabetes. DNA for the CDR3: TGTGCCAGCAGCCAGGGGGCTGGGGAGACCCAGTACTTC. Amino acids: CASSQGAGETQYF.